This entry lists 29 T cell receptor beta chains sequenced from one sample in a study of CD8+CD57+ T cells in acquired aplastic anemia. The use of genomic DNA as template underpinned the TCR beta VDJ and CDR3 profiling. TCRdb recomputed calls from the reads with MiXCR, one row per CDR3 protein. The data contain about 110,000 distinct CDR3 sequences, 40% to 65% of them seen just once; the ten biggest clones take up around 32%. Sequenced material: sorted CD4+, CD8+, or CD8+CD57+ T cells (not recorded which) from PBMCs. All receptors come from a human donor in good health, serving as a control.

This clonotype was picked up one time. The J gene is TRBJ2-7, the V gene TRBV7-9; no firm D call. Germline V gene lookup returns CDR1 SEHNR and CDR2 FQNEAQ (reference sequence). With 1 base removed from V and 2 bases from J, the gap between germline ends came to 12 bases. The CDR3 contains 15 residues. The CDR3 DNA reads as TGTGCCAGCAGCTTAGACTTAGGCAGTACCTACGAGCAGTACGTC. Its protein is CASSLDLGSTYEQYV.

For this clonotype: This may be a read error: a much more frequent sequence differs by one nucleotide. The V gene is TRBV9, the J gene TRBJ1-6; possibly TRBD1 for D (6 bases). Germline CDR1 is SGDLS and CDR2 is YYNGEE. The CDR3 has 16 residues. The chain's CDR3 is CASSQTGSSCNSPLHF. The CDR3 nucleotides are TGTGCCAGCAGCCAAACAGGGAGCTCCTGTAATTCACCCCTCCACTTT.

The sample holds many counts of this clonotype. The chain joins TRBV6-1 to TRBJ2-3; 13 bases fit TRBD2. CDR3 length equals 15 residues. V was pared by 4 bases and J by 8 bases, with 6 bases of the junction left unmatched. The V gene's germline CDR1 is MNHNS and CDR2 SASEGT. The CDR3 loop is CASSGLAGGPGTQYF. As DNA, the CDR3 is TGTGCCAGCAGTGGACTAGCGGGGGGACCGGGTACGCAGTATTTT.

The count of this clonotype is one. The chain carries TRBV9 and TRBJ1-1; 9 bases map to TRBD1. V lost 3 bases, J lost 0 bases, and 3 bases stayed unmatched. CDR1 SGDLS and CDR2 YYNGEE come from the germline V gene. There are 15 residues in the CDR3. CDR3 coding DNA: TGTGCCAGCAGCGCCCGGGACAGGGTGAACACTGAAGCTTTCTTT. Protein sequence: CASSARDRVNTEAFF.

The chain has TRBV24-1 and TRBJ1-6; tentative D call: TRBD1 (5 bases). The germline V and J ends were trimmed by 3 bases and 7 bases, with 9 bases remaining between them. Germline CDR1 reads KGHDR; CDR2 reads SFDVKD. The CDR3 sequence is 14 residues long. In DNA, the CDR3 is TGTGCCACCAGTGATACAGGACCGAATTCACCCCTCCACTTT. It specifies CATSDTGPNSPLHF.

This rearrangement joins TRBV6-1 to TRBJ2-4; D gene uncertain. V was shortened by 6 bases and J by 0 bases, with 15 bases between the two germline ends. The CDR3 extends over 16 amino acids. CDR1 is MNHNS and CDR2 is SASEGT in the germline V gene. This CDR3 reads CASSLRLAVAKNIQYF. DNA for the CDR3: TGTGCCAGCAGCCTCCGCCTTGCTGTAGCCAAAAACATTCAGTACTTC.

The chain joins TRBV11-2 to TRBJ2-3; possibly TRBD2 for D (5 bases). The length of the CDR3 is 15 residues. V lost 1 base and J 3 bases, leaving 11 bases between the germline ends. Germline values: CDR1 SGHAT, CDR2 FQNNGV. The CDR3 loop is CASSLGKRRTDTQYF. The CDR3 nucleotides are TGTGCCAGCAGCTTAGGTAAAAGGAGGACAGATACGCAGTATTTT.

This chain links TRBV10-3 with TRBJ2-5, with 8 bases aligning to TRBD2. Per germline, CDR1 ENHRY and CDR2 SYGVKD. V dropped 4 bases and J dropped 3; count of bases not matched to a gene: 16. CDR3 length: 18 amino acids. The CDR3 nucleotides read TGTGCCATCAGTGCCGCAACCTCCGGGACTAGTGGCAAAGAGACCCAGTACTTC. Amino acid sequence: CAISAATSGTSGKETQYF.

This clonotype was counted at least ten times. This chain connects TRBV9 to TRBJ1-2; D ambiguous. The V gene's germline CDR1 is SGDLS and CDR2 YYNGEE. CDR3 size: 14 residues. The V end was cut by 0 bases, the J end by 2 bases, with 8 bases between. CDR3 DNA: TGTGCCAGCAGCGTAGGCGGGTCCAACTATGGCTACACCTTC. Residues: CASSVGGSNYGYTF.

This clonotype was seen at least ten times. V and J are TRBV11-3 and TRBJ1-1, with a tentative D call TRBD1 (6 bases). Trimming pared 0 bases from V and 1 base from J, leaving 9 bases between. This CDR3 contains 15 residues. Germline V gene sequence: CDR1 SGHNT, CDR2 YENEEA. CDR3 coding DNA: TGTGCCAGCAGCTTAGATCTGACAGGGAACACTGAAGCTTTCTTT. Its translation: CASSLDLTGNTEAFF. Full variable domain (remainder filled in from reference TRBV11-3 and TRBJ1-1): EAGVVQSPRYKIIEKKQPVAFWCNPISGHNTLYWYLQNLGQGPELLIRYENEEAVDDSQLPKDRFSAERLKGVDSTLKIQPAELGDSAVYLCASSLDLTGNTEAFFGQGTRLTVV.

The rearrangement joins TRBV24-1 to TRBJ2-3; unclear D gene. V lost 8 bases to trimming and J lost 2 bases, with 13 bases between them. Per germline, CDR1 KGHDR and CDR2 SFDVKD. The CDR3 runs to 14 residues. CDR3 sequence (DNA): TGTGCCACCAAGGATGGGGTTATCACAGATACGCAGTATTTT. It yields the protein CATKDGVITDTQYF.

This clonotype came up many times. The DNA for the CDR3 is TGTGCCAGCAGCCCTGAGAGGGGGCACGTCGATGAGCAGTTCTTC. Its translation is CASSPERGHVDEQFF. This chain connects TRBV9 to TRBJ2-1, with 7 bases identical to TRBD1. The trim removed 4 bases at V and 8 bases at J, leaving 12 bases unmatched. Germline V CDR1 and CDR2: SGDLS, YYNGEE. CDR3 length: 15 residues.

The chain is built from TRBV7-6 and TRBJ2-1, with 11 bases identical to TRBD2. V lost 4 bases to trimming and J lost 0 bases; unmatched junction nucleotides: 8. The CDR3 is 18 residues long. Germline values: CDR1 SGHVS, CDR2 FNYEAQ. The CDR3 bases are TGTGCCAGCAGCTCGACTAGCGGGGCCTCGAGCTCCTACAATGAGCAGTTCTTC. As protein: CASSSTSGASSSYNEQFF. The variable domain in full, with the rest retrieved from reference TRBV7-6 and TRBJ2-1, is GAGVSQSPRYKVTKRGQDVALRCDPISGHVSLYWYRQALGQGPEFLTYFNYEAQQDKSGLPNDRFSAERPEGSISTLTIQRTEQRDSAMYRCASSSTSGASSSYNEQFFGPGTRLTVL.

This clonotype was counted a few times. This chain links TRBV15 with TRBJ2-3; D is uncertain. With 3 bases removed from V and 1 base from J, the gap between germline ends came to 14 bases. This CDR3 has 16 residues. Germline V gene data show CDR1 as LNHNV and CDR2 as YYDKDF (reference sequence). Here the CDR3 reads CATSSDPGRGTDTQYF. The DNA of the CDR3 is TGTGCCACCAGCAGCGACCCCGGAAGGGGCACAGATACGCAGTATTTT.

This clonotype showed up many times. This sequence joins TRBV19 and TRBJ1-2; D may be TRBD1 (5 bases). V lost 1 base and J lost 2, with 14 bases in between. The CDR3 is 16 amino acids. Per the germline V gene, CDR1 is LNHDA and CDR2 is SQIVND (reference sequence). CDR3 coding DNA: TGTGCCAGTAGTATAGGAGGTGGAGGGGCGAACTATGGCTACACCTTC. This encodes CASSIGGGGANYGYTF. The full variable domain, with the rest looked up from reference TRBV19 and TRBJ1-2, is DGGITQSPKYLFRKEGQNVTLSCEQNLNHDAMYWYRQDPGQGLRLIYYSQIVNDFQKGDIAEGYSVSREKKESFPLTVTSAQKNPTAFYLCASSIGGGGANYGYTFGSGTRLTVV.

In DNA, the CDR3 is TGCGCCAGCAGCCCGGGGACACGAGGGTCCAAAAACATTCAGTACTTC. This codes for CASSPGTRGSKNIQYF. The chain links TRBV10-1 to TRBJ2-4; D perhaps matches TRBD1 (6 bases). This CDR3 is built from 16 residues. CDR1 is WNHNN and CDR2 is SYGVQD in the germline V gene (reference sequence). Trimming shortened V by 6 bases and J by 2 bases, and 17 bases separated the two germline ends.

The chain combines TRBV24-1 with TRBJ2-6; unclear D gene. This CDR3 is 10 amino acids long. The germline V gene encodes CDR1 KGHDR and CDR2 SFDVKD. The CDR3 nucleotides are TGTGCTTCTGGGGCCAACGTCCTGACTTTC. Its translation is CASGANVLTF.

A word on this clonotype: The junction and the germline gene differ at one end; a read error may be behind it. The chain links TRBV7-9 to TRBJ1-1; 7 nucleotides align to TRBD1. The CDR3 runs 14 residues. CDR1 is SEHNR and CDR2 is FQNEAQ in the germline V gene (reference sequence). The CDR3 loop is CASSPTGVNTEAFF. CDR3 coding DNA: TGCGCCAGCAGCCCCACAGGGGTGAACACTGAAGCTTTCTTT.

This clonotype was observed a few times. The J gene is TRBJ2-3, the V gene TRBV10-3, with D possibly matching TRBD2 (5 bases). This CDR3 has 13 residues. Germline V gene lookup returns CDR1 ENHRY and CDR2 SYGVKD. Trimming took off 4 bases at V and 2 bases at J, with 7 bases between the two ends. The CDR3 region has the DNA TGTGCCATCAGTGCTAGCCCCACAGATACGCAGTATTTT. Protein product: CAISASPTDTQYF.

This clonotype appeared many times. J is TRBJ1-6 and V is TRBV4-1; D unclear. CDR1 is MGHRA and CDR2 is YSYEKL in the germline V gene. V lost 6 bases to trimming and J lost 0 bases, with 15 bases between them. The length of the CDR3 is 17 residues. The CDR3 bases are TGCGCCAGCAGGGAAACACTACTAAGCTCCTATAATTCACCCCTCCACTTT. Amino acid sequence: CASRETLLSSYNSPLHF.

There are many counts of this clonotype. V is TRBV6-5 and J is TRBJ1-1, with TRBD1 matching over 7 bases. With 4 bases clipped from V and 4 bases from J, the junction kept 6 bases outside the gene matches. Germline lookup yields CDR1 MNHEY and CDR2 SVGAGI. The CDR3 loop spans 14 amino acids. CDR3 coding DNA: TGTGCCAGCAGTTGGACAGGAGGGAGCACTGAAGCTTTCTTT. Encoded protein: CASSWTGGSTEAFF.

This chain uses TRBV24-1 with TRBJ2-3; the D is unclear. The CDR3 has 15 residues. CDR1 is KGHDR and CDR2 is SFDVKD in the germline V gene. The V end lost 5 bases, the J end lost 0 bases, and 11 bases lay between the germline ends. CDR3 residues: CATSAWSVSTDTQYF. The CDR3 nucleotides are TGTGCCACCAGTGCCTGGTCGGTTAGCACAGATACGCAGTATTTT.

This clonotype was observed many times. The chain links TRBV6-1 to TRBJ2-7, with no clear D. Germline CDR1 reads MNHNS; CDR2 reads SASEGT. Deletions cut 6 bases from V and 1 base from J, with 13 bases between. The CDR3 runs 14 residues. CDR3 DNA sequence: TGTGCCAGCAGCCCCCGACTGACTTCCTACGAGCAGTACTTC. Translating gives CASSPRLTSYEQYF.

J is TRBJ1-2 and V is TRBV12-3 or TRBV12-4, with 7 positions matching TRBD1. The V segment lost 6 bases and the J segment 6 bases; nucleotides outside the gene matches: 10. The CDR3 sequence is 14 residues long. This CDR3 is CASRSTGQLHGYTF. Here the CDR3 DNA reads TGTGCCAGCAGGAGTACGGGACAGCTTCATGGCTACACCTTC.

The chain is built from TRBV25-1 and TRBJ1-1, with 7 positions matching TRBD1. Germline CDR1 and CDR2: MGHDK and SYGVNS. V shed 6 bases, J shed 3 bases, and the junction held 4 bases outside the gene matches. The CDR3 length is 13 residues. DNA of the CDR3: TGTGCCAGCAGACAGGGGACTCACACTGAAGCTTTCTTT. Translated: CASRQGTHTEAFF.

This chain links TRBV2 with TRBJ2-1, with no clear D. With 2 bases removed from V and 0 bases from J, the gap between germline ends came to 8 bases. The CDR3 runs 15 residues. CDR1 is SNHLY, CDR2 FYNNEI, per germline. The CDR3 protein is CASSESLDSYNEQFF. CDR3 DNA sequence: TGTGCCAGCAGTGAAAGTCTGGACTCCTACAATGAGCAGTTCTTC.

V is TRBV29-1 and J is TRBJ1-1; D unclear. CDR1 is SQVTM and CDR2 is ANQGSEA in the germline V gene. V shed 4 bases and J shed 1 base, with 10 bases lying between them. The CDR3 contains 13 residues. The CDR3 coding sequence is TGCAGCGTTGGTCAACAGACGAACACTGAAGCTTTCTTT. The encoded protein is CSVGQQTNTEAFF.

Here the CDR3 reads CATSRGASYEQYF. The CDR3 DNA sequence: TGTGCCACCAGCAGAGGAGCCAGCTACGAGCAGTACTTC. The chain couples TRBV15 to TRBJ2-7, with D unclear. V was cut by 1 base and J by 3 bases, with 7 bases left in between. This CDR3 is 13 amino acids long. CDR1 is LNHNV and CDR2 is YYDKDF in the germline V gene (reference sequence). The entire variable domain, with the rest obtained from reference TRBV15 and TRBJ2-7, is as follows: DAMVIQNPRYQVTQFGKPVTLSCSQTLNHNVMYWYQQKSSQAPKLLFHYYDKDFNNEADTPDNFQSRRPNTSFCFLDIRSPGLGDTAMYLCATSRGASYEQYFGPGTRLTVT.

Written as DNA, the CDR3 is TGTGCCACCAAGAGACTAGCGGGGATCAATGAGCAGTTCTTC. Translated: CATKRLAGINEQFF. This chain joins TRBV24-1 and TRBJ2-1, with TRBD2 identical over 11 bases. J was trimmed by 6 bases and V by 8 bases; bases with no gene match: 5. Germline loops: CDR1 KGHDR, CDR2 SFDVKD. The CDR3 consists of 14 residues.